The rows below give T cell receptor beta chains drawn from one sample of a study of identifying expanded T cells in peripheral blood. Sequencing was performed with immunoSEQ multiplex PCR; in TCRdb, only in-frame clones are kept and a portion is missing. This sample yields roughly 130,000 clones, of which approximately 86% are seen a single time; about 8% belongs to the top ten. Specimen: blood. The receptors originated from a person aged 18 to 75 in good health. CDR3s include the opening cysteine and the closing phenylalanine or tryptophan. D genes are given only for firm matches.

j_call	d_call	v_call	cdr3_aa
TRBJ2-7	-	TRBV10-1	CASSAHRDGTYEQYF
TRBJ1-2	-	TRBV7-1	CASSFGHHEGYTF
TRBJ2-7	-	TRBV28	CASRTPGLSYEQYF
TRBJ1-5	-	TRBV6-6	CASSLDRTPNQPQHF
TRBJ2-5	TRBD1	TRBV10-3	CAISERTGGKETQYF
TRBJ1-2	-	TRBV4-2	CASSHASIREDYGYTF
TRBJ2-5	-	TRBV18	CASSPMKQETQYF
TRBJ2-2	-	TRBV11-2	CASSPGLGRSDTGELFF
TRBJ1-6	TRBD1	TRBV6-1	CASSAWTGGYNSPLHF
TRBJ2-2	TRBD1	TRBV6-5	CASSTDRVNPELFF
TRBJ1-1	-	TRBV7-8	CASSPRQTWGEAFF
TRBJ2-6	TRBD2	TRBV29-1	CSVTSGTSGANVLTF
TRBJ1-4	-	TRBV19	CASSITYGEKLFF
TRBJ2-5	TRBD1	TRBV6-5	CASSYTRTGGIETQYF
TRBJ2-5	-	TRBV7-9	CASSLASEGTQETQYF
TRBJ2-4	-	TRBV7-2	CASSLVALAGGGAKNIQYF
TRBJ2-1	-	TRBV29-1	CSVPGQTNYNEQFF
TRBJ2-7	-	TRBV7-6	CASSQGHLSYEQYF
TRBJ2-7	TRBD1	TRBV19	CASSTSRDRYEQYF
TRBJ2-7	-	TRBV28	CASSTQDSSYEQYF
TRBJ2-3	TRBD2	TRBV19	CASTRTSGSDTQYF
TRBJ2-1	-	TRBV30	CAWSVYNEQFF
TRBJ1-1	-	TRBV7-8	CASTAGGGNTEAFF
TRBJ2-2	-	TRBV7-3	CASSPRMNTGELFF
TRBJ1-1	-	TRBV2	CASSEGRGSANTEAFF
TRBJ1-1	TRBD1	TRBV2	CASSFRQGAAAFF
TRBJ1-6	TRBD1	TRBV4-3	CASSPGTGYNSPLHF
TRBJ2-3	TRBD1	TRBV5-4	CASSWKTGGLSSDTQYF
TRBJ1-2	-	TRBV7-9	CASSLFTGMDGYTF
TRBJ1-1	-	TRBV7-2	CASSTQRGHTEAFF
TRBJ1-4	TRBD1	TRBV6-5	CASRPVRGLREKLFF
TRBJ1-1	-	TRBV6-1	CASSEDNGGLGGEAFF
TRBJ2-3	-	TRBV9	CASSVASGPDTQYF
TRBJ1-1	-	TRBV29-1	CSVPRTGLLGEAFF
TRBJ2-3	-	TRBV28	CASPPSDRLTSTDTQYF
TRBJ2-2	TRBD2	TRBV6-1	CASSGDYPRELFF
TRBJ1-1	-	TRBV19	CASSIAAGMNTEAFF
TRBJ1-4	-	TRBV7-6	CASSERGEKLFF
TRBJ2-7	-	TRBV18	CASSPGQFYEQYF
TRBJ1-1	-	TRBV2	CASRPLRGSTEAFF
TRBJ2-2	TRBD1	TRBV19	CASYDRANTGELFF
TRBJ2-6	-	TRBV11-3	CASSKNSGANVLTF
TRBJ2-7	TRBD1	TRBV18	CASSPGQGFEQYF
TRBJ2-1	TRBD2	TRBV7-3	CASSSLAGVHNEQFF
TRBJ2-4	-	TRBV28	CVSRSGASQNIQYF
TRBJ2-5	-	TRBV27	CASSFSLEETQYF
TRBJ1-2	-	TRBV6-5	CASSAKRVFGGYTF
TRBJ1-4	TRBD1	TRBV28	CASSQGQGWGEKLFF
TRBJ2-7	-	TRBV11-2	CASSSNSGGYEQYF
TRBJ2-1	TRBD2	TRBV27	CASRGGLAGGEYNEQFF
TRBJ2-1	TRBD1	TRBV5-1	CASSLVDRSSYNEQFF
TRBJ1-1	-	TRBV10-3	CAISELNTEAFF
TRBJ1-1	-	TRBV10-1	CASSEPLGEAFF
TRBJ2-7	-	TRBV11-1	CASSLEVYEQYF
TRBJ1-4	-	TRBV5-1	CASSLVGQEHEKLFF
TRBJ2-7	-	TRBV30	CAWKRGGYEQYF
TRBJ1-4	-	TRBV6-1	CASSERGLVEKLFF
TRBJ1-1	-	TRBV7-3	CASSFHQNTEAFF
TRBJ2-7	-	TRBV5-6	CASSLGSLKGEQYF
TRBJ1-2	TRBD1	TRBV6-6	CASSYSPDRTYGYTF